A selection of T cell receptor beta chains follows, all from one sample in a study of blood T cell repertoires in COVID-19. Sequencing used immunoSEQ multiplex PCR; TCRdb keeps in-frame clones, though not all of them. The repertoire consists of approximately 230,000 clones, with approximately 84% occurring once and the leading ten covering about 15%. Sequencing used PBMCs or T cells enriched from blood (not recorded which). The receptors originated from a man between 35 and 55 years old who had recovered from COVID-19. Each CDR3 is given with its conserved first and last residue. A D gene is named only where the DNA matches it firmly. Clone size is stated in some rows and not others, as once, few, many or a class when expanded.

-	TRBV27	-	TRBJ1-2	CASSKPSAGGGYTF	TGTGCCAGCAGCAAACCTTCGGCGGGGGGGGGCTACACCTTC
-	TRBV9	TRBD1	TRBJ1-4	CASSATGGLEEKLFF	TGTGCCAGCAGCGCGACAGGGGGCTTGGAGGAAAAACTGTTTTTT
many	TRBV29-1	-	TRBJ1-1	CSVVKGQGTEAFF	TGCAGCGTTGTAAAGGGGCAAGGCACTGAAGCTTTCTTT
-	TRBV3-1/TRBV3-2	TRBD2	TRBJ2-7	CASSLAGGPHEQYF	TGTGCCAGCTCATTAGCGGGAGGGCCCCACGAGCAGTACTTC
once	TRBV3-1/TRBV3-2	TRBD1	TRBJ1-1	CASSPGQGRTEAFF	TGTGCCAGCAGCCCGGGACAGGGAAGGACTGAAGCTTTCTTT
-	TRBV18	TRBD2	TRBJ2-5	CASSPLASGRFSQETQYF	TGTGCCAGCTCACCACTAGCTAGCGGGAGATTTTCCCAAGAGACCCAGTACTTC
few	TRBV6-5	TRBD2	TRBJ2-5	CASSYGLAGAGETQYF	TGTGCCAGCAGTTACGGATTAGCGGGAGCGGGGGAGACCCAGTACTTC
-	TRBV7-9	-	TRBJ2-1	CASSFQLGLIPNEQFF	TGTGCCAGCAGCTTTCAACTAGGCCTAATACCCAATGAGCAGTTCTTC
once	TRBV5-1	TRBD2	TRBJ2-3	CASSFPSGGLSTDTQYF	TGCGCCAGCAGCTTTCCTAGCGGGGGCCTTAGCACAGATACGCAGTATTTT
once	TRBV19	TRBD1	TRBJ1-4	CASTWTGQGEKLFF	TGTGCCAGTACCTGGACAGGGCAGGGCGAAAAACTGTTTTTT
-	TRBV28	-	TRBJ2-1	CASSKGVGGGPYNEQFF	TGTGCCAGCAGTAAGGGGGTTGGGGGAGGGCCTTACAATGAGCAGTTCTTC
-	TRBV30	-	TRBJ1-1	CAWSSVNTEAFF	TGTGCCTGGAGCTCCGTGAACACTGAAGCTTTCTTT
-	TRBV18	TRBD1	TRBJ2-2	CASSPGTGITGELFF	TGTGCCAGCTCACCCGGGACAGGGATCACCGGGGAGCTGTTTTTT
few	TRBV6-2/TRBV6-3	-	TRBJ2-7	CASSLPRVSYEQYF	TGTGCCAGCAGTTTACCCAGGGTTTCCTACGAGCAGTACTTC
-	TRBV6-2/TRBV6-3	TRBD2	TRBJ2-5	CASSSGLAGGPGETQYF	TGTGCCAGCAGCTCCGGACTAGCGGGAGGGCCGGGAGAGACCCAGTACTTC
-	TRBV4-3	-	TRBJ1-4	CASSHSGRVANEKLFF	TGCGCCAGCAGCCATTCAGGCAGGGTAGCTAATGAAAAACTGTTTTTT
once	TRBV28	TRBD1	TRBJ1-5	CASKAGGSNQPQHF	TGTGCCAGCAAGGCAGGGGGTAGCAATCAGCCCCAGCATTTT
-	TRBV6-5	-	TRBJ1-1	CASSFQGMNTEAFF	TGTGCCAGCAGTTTCCAGGGGATGAACACTGAAGCTTTCTTT
-	TRBV29-1	-	TRBJ1-1	CSVESGGNEAFF	TGCAGCGTTGAAAGCGGGGGAAATGAAGCTTTCTTT
-	TRBV5-1	-	TRBJ2-3	CASSSTGPGTDTQYF	TGCGCCAGCAGCTCAACAGGGCCCGGCACAGATACGCAGTATTTT
once	TRBV5-1	TRBD2	TRBJ2-1	CASTETSGGPRNEQFF	TGCGCCAGCACCGAGACTAGCGGGGGGCCGAGAAATGAGCAGTTCTTC
few	TRBV29-1	-	TRBJ2-2	CSVLGAGELFF	TGCAGCGTTTTGGGAGCCGGGGAGCTGTTTTTT
-	TRBV5-6	TRBD1	TRBJ2-7	CASSFQGALSYEQYF	TGTGCCAGCAGCTTTCAGGGGGCGTTGTCCTACGAGCAGTACTTC
-	TRBV30	TRBD1	TRBJ1-2	CAWVTGTGVGYTF	TGTGCCTGGGTAACCGGGACAGGGGTCGGCTACACCTTC
once	TRBV28	TRBD1	TRBJ1-5	CASSARTGMGNQPQHF	TGTGCCAGCAGTGCCCGGACAGGGATGGGCAATCAGCCCCAGCATTTT
few	TRBV27	-	TRBJ1-6	CASSLLGTYTSPLHF	TGTGCCAGCAGTTTATTGGGGACATATACCTCACCCCTCCACTTT
-	TRBV5-5	-	TRBJ1-5	CASSSGRILNQPQHF	TGTGCCAGCAGCTCGGGGAGGATTCTCAATCAGCCCCAGCATTTT